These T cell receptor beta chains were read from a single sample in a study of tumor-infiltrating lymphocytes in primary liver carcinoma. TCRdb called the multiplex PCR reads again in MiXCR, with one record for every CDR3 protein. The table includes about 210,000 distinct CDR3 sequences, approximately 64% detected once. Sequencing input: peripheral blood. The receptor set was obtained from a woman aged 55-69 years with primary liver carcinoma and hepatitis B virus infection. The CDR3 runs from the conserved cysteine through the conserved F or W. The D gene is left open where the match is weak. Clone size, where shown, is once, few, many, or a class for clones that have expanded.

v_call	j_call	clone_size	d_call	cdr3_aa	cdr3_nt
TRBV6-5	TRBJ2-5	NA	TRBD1	CARTYTGGGGETQYF	TGTGCCCGTACTTATACAGGGGGCGGTGGGGAGACCCAGTACTTC
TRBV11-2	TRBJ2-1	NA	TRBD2	CASSLAGGGVLYNEQFF	TGTGCCAGCAGCTTAGCGGGAGGAGGGGTTCTTTACAATGAGCAGTTCTTC
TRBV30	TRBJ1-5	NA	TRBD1	CAWSVRSVYRGEQPQHF	TGTGCCTGGAGTGTACGATCGGTTTACAGGGGTGAGCAGCCCCAGCATTTT
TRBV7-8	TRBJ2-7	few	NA	CASSLILGLAYEQYF	TGTGCCAGCAGCTTAATTCTGGGGTTAGCCTACGAGCAGTACTTC
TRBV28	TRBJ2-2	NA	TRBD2	CASSSPGLANTGELFF	TGTGCCAGCAGTTCCCCCGGACTAGCGAACACCGGGGAGCTGTTTTTT
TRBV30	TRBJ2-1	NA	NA	CVWTRRSSHNEQFF	TGTGTCTGGACTCGTCGCAGCTCCCACAATGAGCAGTTCTTC
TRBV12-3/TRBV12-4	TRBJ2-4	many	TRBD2	CASGTSGSKNIQYF	TGTGCCAGTGGGACTAGCGGATCCAAAAACATTCAGTACTTC
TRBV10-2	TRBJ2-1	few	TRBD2	CASTSTSGRVNEQFF	TGCGCCAGCACCTCGACTAGCGGGAGGGTGAATGAGCAGTTCTTC
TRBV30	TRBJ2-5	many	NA	CASGSGGTAKEETQYF	TGTGCCTCAGGGTCAGGCGGGACAGCGAAAGAGGAGACCCAGTACTTC
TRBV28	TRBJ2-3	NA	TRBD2	CASRTPSGRAGADTQYF	TGTGCCAGCAGGACCCCTAGCGGGAGGGCCGGGGCAGATACGCAGTATTTT
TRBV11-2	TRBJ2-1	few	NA	CASSLERLGGNERFF	TGTGCCAGCAGCTTAGAACGCTTGGGTGGCAATGAGCGGTTCTTC
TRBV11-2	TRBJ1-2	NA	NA	CASSSQAASFGGYTF	TGTGCCAGTAGCTCCCAAGCCGCCTCGTTCGGGGGCTACACCTTC
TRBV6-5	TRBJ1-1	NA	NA	CTSTYGTEASF	TGTACCAGCACCTACGGGACCGAAGCTTCCTTT
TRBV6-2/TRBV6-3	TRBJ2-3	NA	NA	CASIRSGSTDTQYF	TGTGCCAGCATCAGAAGCGGGAGCACAGATACGCAGTATTTT
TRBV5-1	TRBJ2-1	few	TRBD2	CASSSGGPSSSYNEQFF	TGCGCCAGCAGCTCGGGGGGTCCGTCGAGCTCCTACAATGAGCAGTTCTTC
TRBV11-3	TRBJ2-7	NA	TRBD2	CAISGGRSSRKQYF	TGTGCCATCAGCGGGGGAAGGTCTAGTCGCAAGCAGTACTTC
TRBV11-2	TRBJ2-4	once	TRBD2	CTSSLDLTSGMQYF	TGTACCAGCAGCTTAGATCTCACTAGCGGGATGCAGTACTTC
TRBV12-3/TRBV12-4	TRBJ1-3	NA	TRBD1	CASRSPTGTGEDTIYF	TGTGCCAGCAGATCACCAACCGGGACAGGGGAGGACACCATATATTTT
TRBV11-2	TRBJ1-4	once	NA	CASSLEPGLGDEKLFF	TGTGCCAGCAGCTTAGAGCCGGGACTGGGTGATGAAAAACTGTTTTTT
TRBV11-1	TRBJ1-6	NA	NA	CASSQQGAGSPLHF	TGTGCCAGCAGTCAACAGGGAGCCGGATCACCCCTCCACTTT